This T cell receptor beta chain is drawn from a study of blood T cell repertoires in COVID-19. Across the study: Sample material is recorded as cDNA or gDNA derived from T cells, B-cell-depleted T cells, or PBMCs.

Those enrolled, adults aged about 18 to 95 years, came from about two dozen US areas. This table comes from immunoSEQ multiplex PCR, and its TCRdb copy is limited to in-frame clones, with some not included. The data show approximately 360,000 clones, about 89% seen once. Germline V gene sequence: CDR1 MNHEY, CDR2 SMNVEV (reference sequence). V was trimmed by 5 bases and J by 0 bases, leaving 22 bases between them. The CDR3 length is 18 residues. The receptor was isolated from a man between 40 and 49 years old in a cohort exposed to, infected with or recovered from COVID-19 (not recorded which). The rearrangement links TRBV27 to TRBJ1-1, with unresolved D. The source material was PBMCs or T cells enriched from blood (not recorded which). The DNA of the CDR3 is TGTGCCAGCAGTCGGTCCCACCTGACATCTACCTTGAACACTGAAGCTTTCTTT. Amino acids: CASSRSHLTSTLNTEAFF.